Listed below are T cell receptor beta chains from one sample, sequenced in a study of CD8 T cells in Susac syndrome. TCRdb used MiXCR to reprocess the immunoSEQ multiplex PCR reads, holding one entry per CDR3 protein. The table includes 250,000 to 300,000 distinct CDR3 sequences, roughly 85% detected once. The sequenced sample consisted of CD8+ T cells from PBMCs. The receptor source for this set is a human donor with multiple sclerosis. The CDR3 runs from the conserved cysteine through the conserved F or W. The order of the fields is CDR3 protein, J gene, V gene, D gene. A D gene is named only where the DNA matches it firmly.

CDR3 protein: CATSRRDLTYEQYF
J gene: TRBJ2-7
V gene: TRBV19
D gene: .

CDR3 protein: CASRGAASTDTQYF
J gene: TRBJ2-3
V gene: TRBV28
D gene: .

CDR3 protein: CASSLTGLVSADEQFF
J gene: TRBJ2-1
V gene: TRBV7-3
D gene: TRBD2

CDR3 protein: CASSTSGSLDEQFF
J gene: TRBJ2-1
V gene: TRBV6-2/TRBV6-3
D gene: TRBD2

CDR3 protein: CASSFLGGDGTDTQYF
J gene: TRBJ2-3
V gene: TRBV6-5
D gene: .

CDR3 protein: CASSDLLAGGPTDTQYF
J gene: TRBJ2-3
V gene: TRBV4-1
D gene: TRBD2

CDR3 protein: CASSLAAWFLERSNTGELFF
J gene: TRBJ2-2
V gene: TRBV7-2
D gene: .

CDR3 protein: CASSYSANTEAFF
J gene: TRBJ1-1
V gene: TRBV6-6
D gene: .

CDR3 protein: CASSESTGLIDGYTF
J gene: TRBJ1-2
V gene: TRBV2
D gene: .

CDR3 protein: CASSSYRNEQFF
J gene: TRBJ2-1
V gene: TRBV19
D gene: .

CDR3 protein: CSVRNRDQRYGYTF
J gene: TRBJ1-2
V gene: TRBV29-1
D gene: .

CDR3 protein: CASSSKSTDTQYF
J gene: TRBJ2-3
V gene: TRBV7-9
D gene: .

CDR3 protein: CASSSETTSFTDTQYF
J gene: TRBJ2-3
V gene: TRBV7-3
D gene: .

CDR3 protein: CASSALRGGSGSPGELFF
J gene: TRBJ2-2
V gene: TRBV9
D gene: TRBD2

CDR3 protein: CASSYRPPTSEQFF
J gene: TRBJ2-1
V gene: TRBV28
D gene: .

CDR3 protein: CASSETGGRETQYF
J gene: TRBJ2-5
V gene: TRBV9
D gene: TRBD1

CDR3 protein: CASSPGGDTQYF
J gene: TRBJ2-3
V gene: TRBV14
D gene: .

CDR3 protein: CAYNYPSSSYEQYF
J gene: TRBJ2-7
V gene: TRBV30
D gene: .

CDR3 protein: CASSSIRFDPTYEQYF
J gene: TRBJ2-7
V gene: TRBV7-8
D gene: .

CDR3 protein: CASNPLATAGLNYGYTF
J gene: TRBJ1-2
V gene: TRBV7-9
D gene: .

CDR3 protein: CASSSPTRGLSGNTIYF
J gene: TRBJ1-3
V gene: TRBV28
D gene: .

CDR3 protein: CASSLGQGGSYEQYF
J gene: TRBJ2-7
V gene: TRBV28
D gene: TRBD1

CDR3 protein: CASSLGLAFLNEQFF
J gene: TRBJ2-1
V gene: TRBV7-3
D gene: TRBD2

CDR3 protein: CSVRRDQNTEAFF
J gene: TRBJ1-1
V gene: TRBV29-1
D gene: .

CDR3 protein: CASRKPSGANVLTF
J gene: TRBJ2-6
V gene: TRBV27
D gene: .

CDR3 protein: CASSPGAPRSDEQFF
J gene: TRBJ2-1
V gene: TRBV28
D gene: .

CDR3 protein: CASSQDHAGVFYNEQFF
J gene: TRBJ2-1
V gene: TRBV4-3
D gene: TRBD2

CDR3 protein: CAREGTGTGQETQYF
J gene: TRBJ2-5
V gene: TRBV2
D gene: TRBD1

CDR3 protein: CASSLAAGDLGGEQYF
J gene: TRBJ2-7
V gene: TRBV5-6
D gene: TRBD2

CDR3 protein: CASSRSGLAVYEQYF
J gene: TRBJ2-7
V gene: TRBV6-2/TRBV6-3
D gene: TRBD2

CDR3 protein: CASSQAGRGTGELFF
J gene: TRBJ2-2
V gene: TRBV3-1
D gene: .

CDR3 protein: CASSRGQGSNTGELFF
J gene: TRBJ2-2
V gene: TRBV7-8
D gene: TRBD1

CDR3 protein: CASSLAGRPWSDVPISGANVLTF
J gene: TRBJ2-6
V gene: TRBV5-1
D gene: .

CDR3 protein: CASSFRPDGYEQYF
J gene: TRBJ2-7
V gene: TRBV12-3/TRBV12-4
D gene: .

CDR3 protein: CASSYNGLAKNIQYF
J gene: TRBJ2-4
V gene: TRBV6-2/TRBV6-3
D gene: .

CDR3 protein: CASSEVRGVGTGELFF
J gene: TRBJ2-2
V gene: TRBV3-1
D gene: .

CDR3 protein: CASSMLAGGYYNEQFF
J gene: TRBJ2-1
V gene: TRBV6-6
D gene: TRBD2

CDR3 protein: CASSPDFGGGPYEQYF
J gene: TRBJ2-7
V gene: TRBV7-6
D gene: TRBD2

CDR3 protein: CASRTGLAGTNEQFF
J gene: TRBJ2-1
V gene: TRBV5-4
D gene: TRBD2

CDR3 protein: CAWSVSRDRGYNEQFF
J gene: TRBJ2-1
V gene: TRBV30
D gene: TRBD1

CDR3 protein: CASSFVATGNLFF
J gene: TRBJ1-4
V gene: TRBV12-3/TRBV12-4
D gene: .

CDR3 protein: CATTPRQRNTEAFF
J gene: TRBJ1-1
V gene: TRBV15
D gene: .

CDR3 protein: CASSVLGGLGQRAQFF
J gene: TRBJ2-1
V gene: TRBV27
D gene: TRBD1

CDR3 protein: CASSIDNQPQHF
J gene: TRBJ1-5
V gene: TRBV19
D gene: .

CDR3 protein: CASSIDHASGSYNEQFF
J gene: TRBJ2-1
V gene: TRBV19
D gene: TRBD2

CDR3 protein: CASSQDLHGRQETQYF
J gene: TRBJ2-5
V gene: TRBV3-1
D gene: .

CDR3 protein: CASSLSALLEPQHF
J gene: TRBJ1-5
V gene: TRBV12-3/TRBV12-4
D gene: .

CDR3 protein: CASSLDGGKQYF
J gene: TRBJ2-7
V gene: TRBV28
D gene: TRBD2

CDR3 protein: CASTLDRGNNEQFF
J gene: TRBJ2-1
V gene: TRBV6-5
D gene: TRBD1

CDR3 protein: CSVDAQISTDNYGYTF
J gene: TRBJ1-2
V gene: TRBV29-1
D gene: .

CDR3 protein: CASSLEPGIGETQYF
J gene: TRBJ2-5
V gene: TRBV5-6
D gene: .

CDR3 protein: CSVEGMWPGYTF
J gene: TRBJ1-2
V gene: TRBV29-1
D gene: .